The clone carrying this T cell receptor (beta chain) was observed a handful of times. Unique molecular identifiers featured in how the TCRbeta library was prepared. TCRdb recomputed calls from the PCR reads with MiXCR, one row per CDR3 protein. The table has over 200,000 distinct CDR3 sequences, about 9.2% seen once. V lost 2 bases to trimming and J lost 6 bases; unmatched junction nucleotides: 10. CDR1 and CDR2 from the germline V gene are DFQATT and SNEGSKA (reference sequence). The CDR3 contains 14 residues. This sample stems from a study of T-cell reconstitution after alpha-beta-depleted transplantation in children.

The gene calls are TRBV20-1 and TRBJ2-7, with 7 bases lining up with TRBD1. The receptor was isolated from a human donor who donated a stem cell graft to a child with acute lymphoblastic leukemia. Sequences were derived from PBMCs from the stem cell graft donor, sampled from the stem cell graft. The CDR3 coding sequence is TGCAGTGCTAGACGACAGGGACGGTCTGGCGAGCAGTACTTC. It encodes CSARRQGRSGEQYF.